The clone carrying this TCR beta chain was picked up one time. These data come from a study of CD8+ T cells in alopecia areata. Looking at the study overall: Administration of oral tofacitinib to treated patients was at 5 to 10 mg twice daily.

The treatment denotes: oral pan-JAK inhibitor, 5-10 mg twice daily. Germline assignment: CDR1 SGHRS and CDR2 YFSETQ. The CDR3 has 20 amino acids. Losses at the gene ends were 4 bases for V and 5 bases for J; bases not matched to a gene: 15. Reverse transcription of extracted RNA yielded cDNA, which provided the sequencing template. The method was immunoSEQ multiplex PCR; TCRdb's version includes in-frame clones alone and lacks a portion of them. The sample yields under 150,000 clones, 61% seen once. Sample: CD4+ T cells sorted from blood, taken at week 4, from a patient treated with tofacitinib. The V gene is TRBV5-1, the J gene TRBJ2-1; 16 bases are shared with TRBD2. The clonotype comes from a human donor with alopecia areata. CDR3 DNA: TGCGCCAGCAGCCAGAACCTGGGACTAGCGGGAGGGCGGACTGACAATGAGCAGTTCTTC. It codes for CASSQNLGLAGGRTDNEQFF.